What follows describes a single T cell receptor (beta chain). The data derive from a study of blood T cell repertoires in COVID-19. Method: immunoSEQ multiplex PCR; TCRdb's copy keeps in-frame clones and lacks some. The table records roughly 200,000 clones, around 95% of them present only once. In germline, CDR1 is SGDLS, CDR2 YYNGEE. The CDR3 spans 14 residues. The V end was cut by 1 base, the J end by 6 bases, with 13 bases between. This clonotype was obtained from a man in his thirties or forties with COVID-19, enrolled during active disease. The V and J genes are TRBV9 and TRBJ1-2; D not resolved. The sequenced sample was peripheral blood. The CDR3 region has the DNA TGTGCCAGCAGCGTAAACAGTGACACTCATGGCTACACCTTC. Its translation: CASSVNSDTHGYTF.